This TCR beta chain was documented in a study of blood T cell repertoires in COVID-19. Study at large: Nucleic acid was either cDNA or gDNA, and it came from T cells, B-cell-depleted T cells, or PBMCs.

The V end was cut by 1 base, the J end by 0 bases, with 7 bases between. The germline CDR1 and CDR2 sequences are LGHDT and YNNKEL (reference sequence). The CDR3 length is 15 residues. Study processing details: Amplification from reference gene primers served as the basis for estimated nucleated cell counts. TCRdb keeps only in-frame clones here, not all; method: immunoSEQ multiplex PCR. Clone size and V and J calls were adopted from that table, with D and trimming inferred from the DNA. The sample records about 110,000 clones, approximately 78% being singletons. Details on this clone: Other DNA variants within this sample encode the same CDR3.

Sequencing was performed on peripheral blood. The sequence was obtained from a man aged 65 to 85 with acute or convalescent COVID-19. The chain has TRBV3-1 (or the pseudogene TRBV3-2) and TRBJ1-5, with unresolved D. The CDR3 is CASSQAGNSNQPQHF. The CDR3 DNA reads TGTGCCAGCAGCCAAGCGGGGAATAGCAATCAGCCCCAGCATTTT.